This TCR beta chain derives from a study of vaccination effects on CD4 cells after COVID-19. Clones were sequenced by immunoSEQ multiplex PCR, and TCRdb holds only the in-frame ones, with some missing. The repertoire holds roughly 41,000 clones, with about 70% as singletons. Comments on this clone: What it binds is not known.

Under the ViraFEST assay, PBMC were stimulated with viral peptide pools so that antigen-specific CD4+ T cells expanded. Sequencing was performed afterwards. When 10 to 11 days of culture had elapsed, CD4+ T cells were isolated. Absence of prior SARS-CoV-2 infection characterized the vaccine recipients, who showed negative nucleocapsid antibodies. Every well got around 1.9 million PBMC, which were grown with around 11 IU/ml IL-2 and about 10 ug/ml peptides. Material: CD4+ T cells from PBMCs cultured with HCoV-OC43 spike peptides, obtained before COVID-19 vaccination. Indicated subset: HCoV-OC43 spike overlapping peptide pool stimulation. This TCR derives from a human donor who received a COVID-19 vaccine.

The CDR3 DNA sequence: TGTGCCAGCAGCTTAAACTACGAGCAGTACTTC. Residues: CASSLNYEQYF. The chain couples TRBV5-6 to TRBJ2-7; no definite D call. V was pared by 2 bases and J by 3 bases, with 3 bases between. CDR1 and CDR2 from the germline V gene are SGHDT and YYEEEE. This CDR3 is 11 amino acids long.